Listed here are 3 T cell receptor beta chains from one sample, sequenced in a study of T cell responses to AZD1222 COVID-19 vaccine. Here immunoSEQ multiplex PCR was the method, and the copy in TCRdb shows in-frame clones only, minus some. The repertoire holds approximately 94,000 clones, around nine tenths seen once, with around 15% in the top ten. The sequenced sample was peripheral blood, obtained on day 0 of AZD1222 vaccination. Receptors originate from an adult in good health.

The chain is built from TRBV27 and TRBJ1-2; 10 bases align to TRBD1. V lost 2 bases to trimming and J lost 7 bases; unmatched junction nucleotides: 10. Germline loops: CDR1 MNHEY, CDR2 SMNVEV (reference sequence). The CDR3 runs 16 residues. In nucleotides, the CDR3 is TGTGCCAGCAGTTTAAATAGGCAGGGACAGGGGTTTGGCTACACCTTC. Encoded protein: CASSLNRQGQGFGYTF.

This clone has only a few counts. The chain carries TRBV11-3 and TRBJ2-7; D unresolved. The CDR3 totals 15 residues. The V gene lost 5 bases and the J gene lost 2 bases, with 16 bases spanning the gap. From germline, CDR1 is SGHNT and CDR2 YENEEA. CDR3 DNA: TGTGCCAGCAGCCACAGTCAGACACAGACCTACGAGCAGTACTTC. It encodes CASSHSQTQTYEQYF.

The chain employs TRBV12-5 and TRBJ1-4; D is perhaps TRBD1 (6 bases). The CDR3 sequence is 15 residues long. V gave up 6 bases and J gave up 10 bases, with 21 bases separating them. Germline assignment: CDR1 LGHNT and CDR2 FRNRAP. CDR3 amino acids: CASGLPTGLGVKLFF. CDR3 nucleotides: TGTGCTAGTGGCCTCCCGACAGGCTTGGGGGTAAAACTGTTTTTT.